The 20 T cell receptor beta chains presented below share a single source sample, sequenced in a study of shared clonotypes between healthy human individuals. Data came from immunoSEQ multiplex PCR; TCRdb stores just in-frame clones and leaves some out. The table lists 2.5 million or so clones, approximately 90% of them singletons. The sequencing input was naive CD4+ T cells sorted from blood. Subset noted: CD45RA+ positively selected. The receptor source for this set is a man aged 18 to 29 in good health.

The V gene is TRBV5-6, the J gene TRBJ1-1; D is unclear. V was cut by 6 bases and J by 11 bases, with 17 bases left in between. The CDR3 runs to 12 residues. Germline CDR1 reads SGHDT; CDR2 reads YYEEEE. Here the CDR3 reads CASTTRGREAFF. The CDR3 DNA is TGTGCCAGCACCACGCGGGGAAGAGAGGCTTTCTTT.

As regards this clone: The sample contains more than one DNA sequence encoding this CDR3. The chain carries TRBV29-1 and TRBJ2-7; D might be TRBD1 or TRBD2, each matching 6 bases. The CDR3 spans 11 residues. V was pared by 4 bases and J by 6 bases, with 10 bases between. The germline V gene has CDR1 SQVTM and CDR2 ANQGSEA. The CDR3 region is CSVGGAGEQYF. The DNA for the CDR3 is TGCAGCGTTGGGGGGGCCGGCGAGCAGTACTTC.

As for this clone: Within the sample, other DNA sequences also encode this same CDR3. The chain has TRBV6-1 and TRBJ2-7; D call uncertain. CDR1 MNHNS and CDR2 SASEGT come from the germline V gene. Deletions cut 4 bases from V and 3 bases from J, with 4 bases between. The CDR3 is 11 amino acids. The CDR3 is CASSVFYEQYF. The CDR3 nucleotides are TGTGCCAGCAGTGTATTCTACGAGCAGTACTTC.

The chain's CDR3 is CASNDPGSGYTF. The CDR3 DNA is TGCGCCAGCAACGACCCGGGTTCCGGCTACACCTTC. This chain connects TRBV5-1 to TRBJ1-2; the D is unclear. CDR3 length: 12 amino acids. Germline-derived CDR1 and CDR2 are SGHRS and YFSETQ. V shed 6 bases and J shed 8 bases, with 14 bases lying between them.

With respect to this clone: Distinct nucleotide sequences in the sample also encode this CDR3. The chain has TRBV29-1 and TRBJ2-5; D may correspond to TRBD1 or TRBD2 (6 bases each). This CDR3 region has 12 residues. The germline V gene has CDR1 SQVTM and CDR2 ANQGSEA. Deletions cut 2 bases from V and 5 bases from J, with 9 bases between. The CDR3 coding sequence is TGCAGCGTTGAATTAGGGGGGGAGACCCAGTACTTC. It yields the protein CSVELGGETQYF.

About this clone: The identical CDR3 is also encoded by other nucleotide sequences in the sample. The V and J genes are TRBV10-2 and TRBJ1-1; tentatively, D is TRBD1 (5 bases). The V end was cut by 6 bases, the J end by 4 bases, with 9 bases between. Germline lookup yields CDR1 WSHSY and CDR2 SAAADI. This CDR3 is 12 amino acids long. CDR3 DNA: TGCGCCAGCAGGGCGGGGGGCACTGAAGCTTTCTTT. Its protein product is CASRAGGTEAFF.

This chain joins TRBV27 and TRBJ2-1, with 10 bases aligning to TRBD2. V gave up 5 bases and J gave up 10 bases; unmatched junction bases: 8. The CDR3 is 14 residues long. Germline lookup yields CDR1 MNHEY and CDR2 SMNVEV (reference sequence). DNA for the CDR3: TGTGCCAGCAGTCGGCTAGCGGGAGCTAGGGAGCAGTTCTTC. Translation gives CASSRLAGAREQFF.

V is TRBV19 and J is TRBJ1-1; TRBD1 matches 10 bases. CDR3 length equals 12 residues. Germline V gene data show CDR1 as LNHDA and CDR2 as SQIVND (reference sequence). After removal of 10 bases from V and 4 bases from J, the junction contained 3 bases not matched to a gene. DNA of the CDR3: TGTGCCACCCGGGACAGGGGCACTGAAGCTTTCTTT. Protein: CATRDRGTEAFF.

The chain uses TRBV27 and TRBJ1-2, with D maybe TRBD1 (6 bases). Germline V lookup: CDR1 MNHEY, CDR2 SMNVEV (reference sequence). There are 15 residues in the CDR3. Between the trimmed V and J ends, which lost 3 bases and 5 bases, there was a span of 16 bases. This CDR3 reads CASSFRDTKTYGYTF. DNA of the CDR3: TGTGCCAGCAGTTTTCGGGACACGAAGACTTATGGCTACACCTTC.

Written as DNA, the CDR3 is TGTGCCAGCAGCAAAAAACAGGGTTACGAGCAGTACTTC. Its protein is CASSKKQGYEQYF. This chain links TRBV6-6 with TRBJ2-7; possibly TRBD1 for D (6 bases). From germline, CDR1 is MNHNY and CDR2 SVGAGI (reference sequence). V was cut by 6 bases and J by 4 bases, with 13 bases left in between. The CDR3 has 13 amino acids.

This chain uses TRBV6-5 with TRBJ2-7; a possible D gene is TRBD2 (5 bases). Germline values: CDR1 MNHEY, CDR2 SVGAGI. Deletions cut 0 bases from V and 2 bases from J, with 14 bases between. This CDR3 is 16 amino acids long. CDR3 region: CASSYSMLASPYEQYF. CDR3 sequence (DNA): TGTGCCAGCAGTTACTCGATGCTAGCTAGCCCCTACGAGCAGTACTTC.

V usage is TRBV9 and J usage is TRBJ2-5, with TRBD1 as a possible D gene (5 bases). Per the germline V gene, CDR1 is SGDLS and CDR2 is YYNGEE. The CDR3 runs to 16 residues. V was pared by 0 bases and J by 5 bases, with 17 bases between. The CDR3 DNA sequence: TGTGCCAGCAGCGTAGGGGAAGTACAGGCTGTGGAGACCCAGTACTTC. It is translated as CASSVGEVQAVETQYF.

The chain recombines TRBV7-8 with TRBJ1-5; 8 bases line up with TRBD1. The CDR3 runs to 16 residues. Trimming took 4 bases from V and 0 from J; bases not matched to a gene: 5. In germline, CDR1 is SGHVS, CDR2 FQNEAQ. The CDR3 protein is CASSSGQETSNQPQHF. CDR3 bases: TGTGCCAGCAGCTCGGGACAGGAGACTAGCAATCAGCCCCAGCATTTT.

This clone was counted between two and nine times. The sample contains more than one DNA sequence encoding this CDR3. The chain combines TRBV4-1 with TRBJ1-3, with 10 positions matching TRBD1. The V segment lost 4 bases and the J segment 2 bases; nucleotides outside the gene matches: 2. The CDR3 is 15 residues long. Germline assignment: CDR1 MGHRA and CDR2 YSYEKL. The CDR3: CASSRGQGAGNTIYF. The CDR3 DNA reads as TGCGCCAGCAGCCGAGGACAGGGGGCTGGAAACACCATATATTTT.

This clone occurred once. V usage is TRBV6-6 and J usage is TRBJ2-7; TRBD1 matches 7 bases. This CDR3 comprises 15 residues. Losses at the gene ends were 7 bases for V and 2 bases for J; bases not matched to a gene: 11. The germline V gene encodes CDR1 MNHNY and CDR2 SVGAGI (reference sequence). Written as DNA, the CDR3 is TGTGCCAGCACCGACCACAGGGGCCCTACCTACGAGCAGTACTTC. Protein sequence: CASTDHRGPTYEQYF.

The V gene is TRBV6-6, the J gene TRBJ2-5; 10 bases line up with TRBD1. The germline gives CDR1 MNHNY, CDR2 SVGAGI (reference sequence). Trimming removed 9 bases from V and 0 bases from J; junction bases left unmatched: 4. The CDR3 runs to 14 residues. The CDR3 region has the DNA TGTGCCAGGCGGGGACAGGGGTACCAAGAGACCCAGTACTTC. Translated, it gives CARRGQGYQETQYF.

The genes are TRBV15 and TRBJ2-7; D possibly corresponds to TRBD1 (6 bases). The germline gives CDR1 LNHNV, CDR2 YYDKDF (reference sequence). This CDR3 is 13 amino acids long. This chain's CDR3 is CARDRRSSYEQYF. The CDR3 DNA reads TGTGCACGCGACAGGAGGAGCTCCTACGAGCAGTACTTC.

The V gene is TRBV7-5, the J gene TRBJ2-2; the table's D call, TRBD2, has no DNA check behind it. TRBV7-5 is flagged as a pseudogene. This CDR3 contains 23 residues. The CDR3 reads CARSLTIRTGPEELAGGPGELFF. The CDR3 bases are TGTGCCAGAAGCCTTACTATACGCACCGGGCCCGAGGAGCTAGCGGGAGGGCCCGGGGAGCTGTTTTTT.

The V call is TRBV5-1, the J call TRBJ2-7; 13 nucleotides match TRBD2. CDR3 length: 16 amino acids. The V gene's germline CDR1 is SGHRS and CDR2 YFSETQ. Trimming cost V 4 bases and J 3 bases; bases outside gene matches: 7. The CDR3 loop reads CASSTTGTSGIYEQYF. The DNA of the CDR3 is TGCGCCAGCAGCACCACCGGGACTAGCGGGATCTACGAGCAGTACTTC.

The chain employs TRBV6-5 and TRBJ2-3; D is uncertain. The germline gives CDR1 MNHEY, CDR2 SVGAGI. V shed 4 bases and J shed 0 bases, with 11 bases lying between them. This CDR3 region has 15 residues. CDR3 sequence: CASSSGIISTDTQYF. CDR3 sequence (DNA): TGTGCCAGCAGTTCCGGAATTATTAGCACAGATACGCAGTATTTT.